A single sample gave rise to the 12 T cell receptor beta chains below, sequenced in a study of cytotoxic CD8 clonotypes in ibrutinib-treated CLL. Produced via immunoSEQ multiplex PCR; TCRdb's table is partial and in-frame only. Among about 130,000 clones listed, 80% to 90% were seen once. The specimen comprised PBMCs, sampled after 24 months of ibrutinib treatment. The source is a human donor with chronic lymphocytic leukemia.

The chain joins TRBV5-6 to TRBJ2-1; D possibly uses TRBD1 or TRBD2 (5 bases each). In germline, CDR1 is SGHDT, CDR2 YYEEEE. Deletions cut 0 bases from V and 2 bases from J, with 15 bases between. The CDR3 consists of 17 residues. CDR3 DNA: TGTGCCAGCAGCTTGGATCAATGGGGGTCCCCCTACAATGAGCAGTTCTTC. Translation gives CASSLDQWGSPYNEQFF.

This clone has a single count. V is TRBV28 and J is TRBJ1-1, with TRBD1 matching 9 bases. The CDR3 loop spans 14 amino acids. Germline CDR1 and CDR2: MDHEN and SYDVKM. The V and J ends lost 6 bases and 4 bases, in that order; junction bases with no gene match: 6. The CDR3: CASSAGQGSTEAFF. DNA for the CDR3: TGTGCCAGCAGCGCAGGACAGGGGTCCACTGAAGCTTTCTTT.

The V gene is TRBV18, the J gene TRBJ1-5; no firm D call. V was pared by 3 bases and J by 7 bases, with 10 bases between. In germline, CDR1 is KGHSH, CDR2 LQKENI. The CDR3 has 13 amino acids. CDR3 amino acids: CASSPPQGQPQHF. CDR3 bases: TGTGCCAGCTCACCGCCACAAGGACAGCCCCAGCATTTT.

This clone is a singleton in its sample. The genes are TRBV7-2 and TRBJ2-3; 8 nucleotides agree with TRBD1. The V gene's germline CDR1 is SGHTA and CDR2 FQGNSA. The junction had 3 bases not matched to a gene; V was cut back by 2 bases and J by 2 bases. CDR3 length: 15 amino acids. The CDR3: CASSLWGQVTDTQYF. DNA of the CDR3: TGTGCCAGCAGCTTATGGGGACAGGTCACAGATACGCAGTATTTT.

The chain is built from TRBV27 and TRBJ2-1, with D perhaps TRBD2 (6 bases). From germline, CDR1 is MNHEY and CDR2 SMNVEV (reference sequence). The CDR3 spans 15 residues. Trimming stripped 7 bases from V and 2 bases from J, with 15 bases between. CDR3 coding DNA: TGTGCCAGCATTAAACAAGCGGGCGCCTACAATGAGCAGTTCTTC. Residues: CASIKQAGAYNEQFF.

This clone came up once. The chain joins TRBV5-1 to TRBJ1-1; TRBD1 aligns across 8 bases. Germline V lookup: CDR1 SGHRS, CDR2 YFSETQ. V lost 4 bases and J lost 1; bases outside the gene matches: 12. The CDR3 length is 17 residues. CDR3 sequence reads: CASSPVGGTGPNTEAFF. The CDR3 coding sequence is TGCGCCAGCAGCCCCGTTGGGGGGACAGGACCGAACACTGAAGCTTTCTTT.

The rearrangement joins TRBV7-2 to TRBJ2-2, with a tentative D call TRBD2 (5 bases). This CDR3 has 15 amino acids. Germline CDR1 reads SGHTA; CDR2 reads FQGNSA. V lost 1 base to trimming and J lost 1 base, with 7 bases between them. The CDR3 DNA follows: TGTGCCAGCAGCTTAGACGGGATGAACACCGGGGAGCTGTTTTTT. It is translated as CASSLDGMNTGELFF.

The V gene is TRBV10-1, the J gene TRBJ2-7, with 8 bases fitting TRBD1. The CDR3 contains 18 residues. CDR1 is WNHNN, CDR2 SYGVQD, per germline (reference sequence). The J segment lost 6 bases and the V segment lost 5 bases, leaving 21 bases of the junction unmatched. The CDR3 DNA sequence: TGCGCCAGCAGTAATACCGGGACAGGATTAACGAAGGCATGCGAGCAGTACTTC. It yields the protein CASSNTGTGLTKACEQYF.

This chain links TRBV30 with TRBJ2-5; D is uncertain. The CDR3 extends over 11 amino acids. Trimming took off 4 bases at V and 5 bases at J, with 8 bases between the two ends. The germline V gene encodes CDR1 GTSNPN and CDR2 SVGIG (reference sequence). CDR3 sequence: CAWKLEETQYF. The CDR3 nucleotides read TGTGCCTGGAAACTCGAGGAGACCCAGTACTTC.

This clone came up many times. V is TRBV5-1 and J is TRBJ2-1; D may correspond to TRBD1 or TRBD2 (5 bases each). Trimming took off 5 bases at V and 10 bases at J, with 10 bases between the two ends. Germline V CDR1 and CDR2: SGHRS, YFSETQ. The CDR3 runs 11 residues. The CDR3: CASSGGGEQFF. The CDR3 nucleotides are TGCGCCAGCAGTGGGGGTGGGGAGCAGTTCTTC.

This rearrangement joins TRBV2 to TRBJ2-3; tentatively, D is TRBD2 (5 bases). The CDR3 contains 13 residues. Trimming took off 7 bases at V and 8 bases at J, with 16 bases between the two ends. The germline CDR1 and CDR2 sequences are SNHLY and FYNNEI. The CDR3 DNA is TGTGCCAGCATTTCCTCCTTGGCGGGTACGCAGTATTTT. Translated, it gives CASISSLAGTQYF.

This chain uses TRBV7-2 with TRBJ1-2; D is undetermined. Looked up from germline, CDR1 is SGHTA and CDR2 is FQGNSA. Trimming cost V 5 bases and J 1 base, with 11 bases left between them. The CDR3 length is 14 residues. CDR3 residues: CASSLGSDNYGYTF. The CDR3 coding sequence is TGTGCCAGCAGCCTAGGATCAGATAACTATGGCTACACCTTC.